A single sample is the source of the 23 T cell receptor beta chains below, sequenced in a study of blood T cell repertoires in COVID-19. Clones were sequenced by immunoSEQ multiplex PCR, and TCRdb holds only the in-frame ones, with some missing. This sample has approximately 240,000 clones, with 75% to 85% found just once. The sequencing input was peripheral blood. The receptors come from a human donor in a cohort sampled during active COVID-19.

The V call is TRBV21-1, the J call TRBJ1-1. TRBV21-1 is deemed a pseudogene. The CDR3 contains 15 residues. CDR3 loop: CASQEEGIICAEAFF. Here the CDR3 DNA reads TGTGCCAGCCAAGAGGAGGGAATAATTTGCGCTGAAGCTTTCTTT.

The chain has TRBV10-2 and TRBJ2-7; D possibly corresponds to TRBD1 (6 bases). The CDR3 runs 11 residues. The germline gives CDR1 WSHSY, CDR2 SAAADI. V was clipped by 8 bases and J by 5 bases, with 10 bases between them. For the CDR3, the DNA is TGCGCCAGCCTCCAGGGGAACGAGCAGTACTTC. Protein: CASLQGNEQYF.

The chain links TRBV10-3 to TRBJ2-4; TRBD2 aligns across 14 bases. The V gene's germline CDR1 is ENHRY and CDR2 SYGVKD. The CDR3 has 17 residues. V lost 6 bases to trimming and J lost 7 bases; unmatched junction nucleotides: 11. The CDR3 protein is CAISQMGLAGVGNIQYF. The CDR3 DNA sequence: TGTGCCATCAGCCAAATGGGACTAGCGGGAGTAGGTAACATTCAGTACTTC.

The chain carries TRBV2 and TRBJ2-7; 14 positions agree with TRBD2. Trimming took 6 bases from V and 7 from J; bases not matched to a gene: 8. The CDR3 is 15 amino acids. Germline CDR1 reads SNHLY; CDR2 reads FYNNEI. The CDR3 here is CASRLTSGRVKEQYF. In DNA, the CDR3 is TGTGCCAGCAGGCTGACTAGCGGGAGGGTTAAAGAGCAGTACTTC.

This rearrangement joins TRBV9 to TRBJ2-1, with 11 bases lining up with TRBD2. CDR3 size: 16 residues. CDR1 and CDR2 (germline): SGDLS, YYNGEE. J gave up 12 bases and V 4 bases, and 15 bases lay outside the gene matches. CDR3 DNA: TGTGCCAGCAGCACCAACGGACTAGCGGGTATTCAATGGCAGTTCTTC. It specifies CASSTNGLAGIQWQFF.

This clone was counted a few times. The J gene is TRBJ1-1, the V gene TRBV4-2, with a possible D match to TRBD1 (6 bases). CDR1 is LGHNA, CDR2 YNFKEQ, per germline. CDR3 length equals 16 residues. Trimming took 1 base from V and 1 from J, leaving 13 bases between them. The chain's CDR3 is CASSQASPRGNTEAFF. For the CDR3, the DNA is TGTGCCAGCAGCCAAGCCTCGCCCAGGGGGAACACTGAAGCTTTCTTT.

The rearrangement joins TRBV5-8 to TRBJ2-2, with D perhaps TRBD1 (5 bases). Germline CDR1 and CDR2: SGHTS and YDEGEE. The ends were cut back, 4 bases at V and 7 bases at J, with 11 bases in the middle. The CDR3 is 13 residues long. In DNA form, the CDR3 reads TGTGCCAGCAGCAGACAGACCGTCGGGGAGCTGTTTTTT. Encoded protein: CASSRQTVGELFF.

This clone was counted only a few times. This CDR3 is CAISERGQGVSGTLGEQYF. The CDR3 DNA reads as TGTGCCATCAGTGAAAGGGGACAGGGGGTCTCGGGGACCCTGGGTGAGCAGTACTTC. The V and J genes are TRBV10-3 and TRBJ2-7, with 11 positions matching TRBD1. CDR1 and CDR2 (germline): ENHRY, SYGVKD. The length of the CDR3 is 19 residues. Losses at the gene ends were 3 bases for V and 7 bases for J; bases not matched to a gene: 20.

This clone occurred once. This rearrangement joins TRBV9 to TRBJ2-5; D perhaps matches TRBD2 (5 bases). The CDR3 has 14 amino acids. The germline V and J ends were trimmed by 0 bases and 5 bases, with 11 bases remaining between them. Germline V gene data show CDR1 as SGDLS and CDR2 as YYNGEE. The CDR3 DNA follows: TGTGCCAGCAGCGTAGACGAGCGGAGGGAGACCCAGTACTTC. This gives the protein CASSVDERRETQYF.

The chain has TRBV2 and TRBJ2-2; 9 nucleotides line up with TRBD1. V was clipped by 6 bases and J by 3 bases; unmatched bases: 5. Germline CDR1 is SNHLY and CDR2 is FYNNEI. The CDR3 sequence is 15 residues long. The CDR3 sequence is CASRGTGIDTGELFF. For the CDR3, the DNA is TGTGCCAGCAGGGGGACAGGGATTGACACCGGGGAGCTGTTTTTT.

The gene calls are TRBV2 and TRBJ1-1, with 10 nucleotides matching TRBD1. V was pared by 7 bases and J by 5 bases, with 4 bases of the junction left unmatched. The CDR3 is 13 residues long. Germline loops: CDR1 SNHLY, CDR2 FYNNEI. This CDR3 is CASIDRGRTEAFF. CDR3 DNA sequence: TGTGCCAGCATAGACAGGGGGCGGACTGAAGCTTTCTTT. The whole variable domain, remainder taken from reference TRBV2 and TRBJ1-1, is EPEVTQTPSHQVTQMGQEVILRCVPISNHLYFYWYRQILGQKVEFLVSFYNNEISEKSEIFDDQFSVERPDGSNFTLKIRSTKLEDSAMYFCASIDRGRTEAFFGQGTRLTVV.

V gene TRBV7-2 combines with J gene TRBJ2-7; 8 bases match TRBD2. V lost 4 bases, J lost 12 bases, and 11 bases stayed unmatched. In germline, CDR1 is SGHTA, CDR2 FQGNSA. The CDR3 totals 13 residues. The CDR3 nucleotides are TGTGCCAGCAGCTCCACTAGGAGCGGGAGAGTGTACTTC. It encodes CASSSTRSGRVYF.

The rearrangement links TRBV7-9 to TRBJ2-7, with D perhaps TRBD1 (6 bases). Trimming shortened V by 5 bases and J by 6 bases, and 14 bases separated the two germline ends. The CDR3 length is 13 residues. Germline V gene lookup returns CDR1 SEHNR and CDR2 FQNEAQ (reference sequence). The CDR3 DNA is TGTGCCAGCAGCACCCGGGACACCGCCGAGCAGTACTTC. Protein: CASSTRDTAEQYF.

The chain recombines TRBV6-5 with TRBJ2-7, with TRBD1 matching over 9 bases. CDR3 length: 13 residues. Losses at the gene ends were 6 bases for V and 7 bases for J; bases not matched to a gene: 7. From germline, CDR1 is MNHEY and CDR2 SVGAGI. DNA for the CDR3: TGTGCCAGCAGCAGGGACAGGGTAGGAGAGCAGTACTTC. Translation gives CASSRDRVGEQYF.

The chain employs TRBV19 and TRBJ2-7, with 10 bases aligning to TRBD2. The CDR3 contains 15 residues. V was clipped by 3 bases and J by 5 bases; unmatched bases: 7. Germline V gives CDR1 LNHDA, CDR2 SQIVND (reference sequence). CDR3 DNA: TGTGCCAGTAGTATTTCGAGCGGGGGGGCCCACGAGCAGTACTTC. Translating it yields CASSISSGGAHEQYF.

The chain joins TRBV2 to TRBJ1-1, with TRBD1 matching 11 bases. The CDR3 contains 16 residues. Germline trimming cut 1 base from V and 3 bases from J; bases unmatched to any gene: 4. CDR1 and CDR2 (germline): SNHLY, FYNNEI. The CDR3, as DNA: TGTGCCAGCAGTGAAGTAGGACAGGGGGCGGACACTGAAGCTTTCTTT. It encodes CASSEVGQGADTEAFF.

The rearrangement joins TRBV30 to TRBJ2-7; D is undetermined. The CDR3 totals 11 residues. CDR1 is GTSNPN, CDR2 SVGIG, per germline (reference sequence). Between the trimmed V and J ends, which lost 4 bases and 4 bases, there was a span of 8 bases. The CDR3 nucleotides read TGTGCCTGGATGAGGCCTTACGAGCAGTACTTC. Residues: CAWMRPYEQYF.

The chain uses TRBV6-5 and TRBJ1-1; the D is unclear. V lost 0 bases to trimming and J lost 3 bases, with 11 bases between them. The germline V gene encodes CDR1 MNHEY and CDR2 SVGAGI. The CDR3 is made up of 15 amino acids. The DNA for the CDR3 is TGTGCCAGCAGTTACTCCCCTCTAGGTGACACTGAAGCTTTCTTT. Protein: CASSYSPLGDTEAFF.

The gene calls are TRBV2 and TRBJ2-5; 11 bases match TRBD2. Germline V CDR1 and CDR2: SNHLY, FYNNEI. The CDR3 has 13 amino acids. Trimming at V came to 7 bases and at J to 6 bases, leaving 4 bases not matched to a gene. The chain's CDR3 is CASNSGGAKTQYF. The CDR3 bases are TGTGCCAGCAATAGCGGGGGGGCTAAGACCCAGTACTTC.

This chain uses TRBV7-2 with TRBJ2-1; TRBD2 matches at 9 bases. With V trimmed by 1 base and J by 8 bases, 6 bases remained unmatched. Germline V gene lookup returns CDR1 SGHTA and CDR2 FQGNSA. The CDR3 covers 15 residues. CDR3 region: CASSLDSGLAYEQFF. The CDR3 region has the DNA TGTGCCAGCAGCTTAGACTCGGGACTAGCCTATGAGCAGTTCTTC.

The sample holds a few counts of this clone. The chain uses TRBV25-1 and TRBJ1-1; possibly TRBD1 for D (5 bases). Deletions cut 2 bases from V and 1 base from J, with 11 bases between. The CDR3 length is 15 residues. Germline CDR1 and CDR2: MGHDK and SYGVNS. The CDR3 reads CASSERDSSNTEAFF. In nucleotides, the CDR3 is TGTGCCAGCAGTGAACGCGACAGCTCGAACACTGAAGCTTTCTTT. The entire variable domain, with the rest obtained from reference TRBV25-1 and TRBJ1-1, is as follows: EADIYQTPRYLVIGTGKKITLECSQTMGHDKMYWYQQDPGMELHLIHYSYGVNSTEKGDLSSESTVSRIRTEHFPLTLESARPSHTSQYLCASSERDSSNTEAFFGQGTRLTVV.

The chain joins TRBV5-1 to TRBJ1-2; 9 bases align to TRBD1. The CDR3 is 11 amino acids. V trimming: 7 bases; J trimming: 8 bases; junction bases outside the gene matches: 3. Per the germline V gene, CDR1 is SGHRS and CDR2 is YFSETQ. The CDR3 loop is CASSTGGGYTF. The DNA for the CDR3 is TGCGCCAGCTCTACAGGGGGCGGCTACACCTTC.

This rearrangement joins TRBV4-1 to TRBJ2-7, with TRBD2 as a possible D gene (5 bases). The CDR3 runs to 16 residues. Germline values: CDR1 MGHRA, CDR2 YSYEKL. The V gene lost 0 bases and the J gene lost 3 bases, with 15 bases spanning the gap. The CDR3 loop reads CASSQDPSGGRYEQYF. DNA of the CDR3: TGCGCCAGCAGCCAAGATCCCAGCGGTGGTCGCTACGAGCAGTACTTC.